The rows below give T cell receptor beta chains drawn from one sample of a study of blood T cell repertoires in COVID-19. This table comes from immunoSEQ multiplex PCR, and its TCRdb copy is limited to in-frame clones, with some not included. The table records roughly 280,000 clones, about 88% of them present only once. Sequencing input: PBMCs or T cells enriched from blood (not recorded which). The receptors derive from a woman aged 50 to 65 who had recovered from COVID-19. The CDR3 runs from the conserved cysteine through the conserved F or W. Fields, in order: clone size, V gene, D gene, J gene, CDR3 protein, CDR3 DNA. The D gene is left open where the match is weak. Clone size, where shown, is once, few, many, or a class for clones that have expanded.

clone_size: NA; v_call: TRBV13; d_call: NA; j_call: TRBJ1-1; cdr3_aa: CASSTGPTEAFF; cdr3_nt: TGTGCCAGCAGCACAGGGCCCACTGAAGCTTTCTTT
clone_size: NA; v_call: TRBV15; d_call: NA; j_call: TRBJ1-2; cdr3_aa: CATSVDGTRSYTF; cdr3_nt: TGTGCCACCAGCGTCGACGGTACCAGGAGCTACACCTTC
clone_size: NA; v_call: TRBV7-2; d_call: NA; j_call: TRBJ1-6; cdr3_aa: CASSLGQPNSPLHF; cdr3_nt: TGTGCCAGCAGCCTGGGACAACCTAATTCACCCCTCCACTTT
clone_size: NA; v_call: TRBV2; d_call: NA; j_call: TRBJ2-7; cdr3_aa: CASETTNLRSEQYF; cdr3_nt: TGTGCCAGCGAGACTACTAACCTAAGGTCCGAGCAGTACTTC
clone_size: NA; v_call: TRBV28; d_call: NA; j_call: TRBJ1-1; cdr3_aa: CASSLLDSKNTEAFF; cdr3_nt: TGTGCCAGCAGTTTATTGGACTCAAAGAACACTGAAGCTTTCTTT
clone_size: NA; v_call: TRBV14; d_call: TRBD2; j_call: TRBJ2-1; cdr3_aa: CASSLSMGLAGGGYNEQFF; cdr3_nt: TGTGCCAGCAGCCTCTCCATGGGACTAGCGGGAGGGGGGTACAATGAGCAGTTCTTC
clone_size: NA; v_call: TRBV18; d_call: TRBD1; j_call: TRBJ1-5; cdr3_aa: CASSPSGTGLSQPQHF; cdr3_nt: TGTGCCAGCTCACCGAGCGGGACAGGGTTATCACAGCCCCAGCATTTT
clone_size: NA; v_call: TRBV4-3; d_call: TRBD1; j_call: TRBJ2-7; cdr3_aa: CASSQVQGPPYEQYF; cdr3_nt: TGCGCCAGCAGCCAAGTACAGGGGCCTCCCTACGAGCAGTACTTC
clone_size: NA; v_call: TRBV18; d_call: NA; j_call: TRBJ1-1; cdr3_aa: CASSLDMNTEAFF; cdr3_nt: TGTGCCAGCTCATTAGACATGAACACTGAAGCTTTCTTT
clone_size: NA; v_call: TRBV4-1; d_call: TRBD2; j_call: TRBJ2-1; cdr3_aa: CASSLAGAYENEQFF; cdr3_nt: TGCGCCAGCAGCCTAGCGGGTGCCTACGAGAATGAGCAGTTCTTC
clone_size: NA; v_call: TRBV10-3; d_call: TRBD2; j_call: TRBJ2-1; cdr3_aa: CAIGFLAGDEQFF; cdr3_nt: TGTGCCATCGGATTCCTAGCGGGTGATGAGCAGTTCTTC
clone_size: NA; v_call: TRBV14; d_call: NA; j_call: TRBJ2-1; cdr3_aa: CASSRTSLSSYNEQFF; cdr3_nt: TGTGCCAGCAGTCGCACTAGTTTGAGCTCCTACAATGAGCAGTTCTTC
clone_size: NA; v_call: TRBV29-1; d_call: NA; j_call: TRBJ2-2; cdr3_aa: CSVPQDLKGTGELFF; cdr3_nt: TGCAGCGTCCCCCAGGACTTGAAGGGCACCGGGGAGCTGTTTTTT
clone_size: NA; v_call: TRBV5-8; d_call: TRBD1; j_call: TRBJ1-1; cdr3_aa: CASSWDRMNTEAFF; cdr3_nt: TGTGCCAGCAGCTGGGACAGAATGAACACTGAAGCTTTCTTT
clone_size: NA; v_call: TRBV19; d_call: TRBD1; j_call: TRBJ2-7; cdr3_aa: CASRGTGGLNEQYF; cdr3_nt: TGTGCCAGCCGAGGGACAGGGGGCCTAAACGAGCAGTACTTC
clone_size: many; v_call: TRBV7-8; d_call: TRBD2; j_call: TRBJ2-1; cdr3_aa: CASSSRLAGEWHNEQFF; cdr3_nt: TGTGCCAGCAGCTCCCGACTAGCGGGAGAGTGGCACAATGAGCAGTTCTTC
clone_size: NA; v_call: TRBV15; d_call: NA; j_call: TRBJ2-2; cdr3_aa: CATSPRGADTGELFF; cdr3_nt: TGTGCCACCAGCCCCCGGGGGGCCGACACCGGGGAGCTGTTTTTT
clone_size: NA; v_call: TRBV30; d_call: TRBD1; j_call: TRBJ2-2; cdr3_aa: CAWSSGQGLTGELFF; cdr3_nt: TGTGCCTGGAGCTCGGGACAGGGGCTCACCGGGGAGCTGTTTTTT
clone_size: NA; v_call: TRBV9; d_call: TRBD2; j_call: TRBJ2-1; cdr3_aa: CASSVGGGWTYNEQFF; cdr3_nt: TGTGCCAGCAGCGTAGGGGGAGGGTGGACTTACAATGAGCAGTTCTTC
clone_size: NA; v_call: TRBV2; d_call: NA; j_call: TRBJ2-4; cdr3_aa: CASTQGRAKNIQYF; cdr3_nt: TGTGCCAGCACTCAGGGAAGAGCCAAAAACATTCAGTACTTC
clone_size: NA; v_call: TRBV11-1; d_call: TRBD1; j_call: TRBJ1-2; cdr3_aa: CASSRSGQGGGYTF; cdr3_nt: TGTGCCAGCAGCCGTTCCGGACAGGGCGGGGGCTACACCTTC
clone_size: NA; v_call: TRBV4-1; d_call: NA; j_call: TRBJ2-5; cdr3_aa: CASSQVPGETQYF; cdr3_nt: TGCGCCAGCAGCCAAGTCCCGGGGGAGACCCAGTACTTC
clone_size: few; v_call: TRBV28; d_call: NA; j_call: TRBJ1-1; cdr3_aa: CASSLFGSQNTEAFF; cdr3_nt: TGTGCCAGCAGTTTATTCGGGAGCCAAAACACTGAAGCTTTCTTT
clone_size: NA; v_call: TRBV2; d_call: TRBD1; j_call: TRBJ2-3; cdr3_aa: CASRGQPTSRVQYF; cdr3_nt: TGTGCCAGCAGGGGACAGCCGACCTCACGGGTGCAGTATTTT
clone_size: NA; v_call: TRBV2; d_call: NA; j_call: TRBJ1-1; cdr3_aa: CASSEVEFMNTEAFF; cdr3_nt: TGTGCCAGCAGTGAAGTTGAGTTCATGAACACTGAAGCTTTCTTT
clone_size: NA; v_call: TRBV5-1; d_call: NA; j_call: TRBJ2-5; cdr3_aa: CASRTQGQKQETQYF; cdr3_nt: TGCGCCAGCCGCACGCAGGGACAAAAGCAAGAGACCCAGTACTTC
clone_size: NA; v_call: TRBV10-3; d_call: NA; j_call: TRBJ1-1; cdr3_aa: CAISDPGQPNTEAFF; cdr3_nt: TGTGCCATCAGTGACCCCGGACAGCCGAACACTGAAGCTTTCTTT
clone_size: NA; v_call: TRBV5-1; d_call: TRBD1; j_call: TRBJ1-3; cdr3_aa: CASSFLGQGSGNTIYF; cdr3_nt: TGCGCCAGCAGCTTCCTAGGACAGGGGTCTGGAAACACCATATATTTT
clone_size: once; v_call: TRBV19; d_call: TRBD1; j_call: TRBJ2-7; cdr3_aa: CASSIGPPGQGPYEQYF; cdr3_nt: TGTGCCAGTAGTATAGGCCCACCGGGACAGGGACCCTACGAGCAGTACTTC
clone_size: NA; v_call: TRBV27; d_call: NA; j_call: TRBJ2-7; cdr3_aa: CASSFRREYEQYF; cdr3_nt: TGTGCCAGCAGTTTTCGGCGGGAATACGAGCAGTACTTC
clone_size: NA; v_call: TRBV4-1; d_call: NA; j_call: TRBJ2-1; cdr3_aa: CASRPRLGSYNEQFF; cdr3_nt: TGCGCCAGCAGACCACGACTAGGCTCCTACAATGAGCAGTTCTTC